The 12 T cell receptor beta chains given below trace back to one sample, sequenced in a study of spatial heterogeneity in lung cancer. Noted time point: sample taken at primary tumor resection. No cell sorting; template was whole RNA from tumor, lung tissue or PBMC. TCRdb processed the 5' RACE reads anew with MiXCR; each CDR3 protein has one entry. The sample lists 4,500 to 5,500 distinct CDR3 sequences, around 17% occurring once. The sequencing here drew on normal lung tissue next to the tumor, taken at surgery. The receptors derive from a male donor with early-stage non-small cell lung cancer.

By sample share, this clonotype is medium-sized. The rearrangement joins TRBV5-6 to TRBJ2-2; weak D call: TRBD2 (5 bases). The CDR3 consists of 13 residues. V was cut by 6 bases and J by 6 bases, with 12 bases left in between. CDR1 and CDR2 (germline): SGHDT, YYEEEE. CDR3 amino acids: CASNQWEPGELFF. In DNA form, the CDR3 reads TGTGCCAGCAACCAGTGGGAGCCCGGGGAGCTGTTTTTT. Looking up the rest from reference TRBV5-6 and TRBJ2-2 gives the full variable domain: DAGVTQSPTHLIKTRGQQVTLRCSPKSGHDTVSWYQQALGQGPQFIFQYYEEEERQRGNFPDRFSGHQFPNYSSELNVNALLLGDSALYLCASNQWEPGELFFGEGSRLTVL.

This clonotype is judged medium-sized (0.01 to 0.1%). The J gene is TRBJ2-7, the V gene TRBV27; D is possibly TRBD1 (6 bases). The CDR3 runs to 13 residues. V shed 0 bases and J shed 11 bases, with 14 bases lying between them. From germline, CDR1 is MNHEY and CDR2 SMNVEV (reference sequence). For the CDR3, the DNA is TGTGCCAGCAGTTTATCCCCACAGGGAGAAAAGTACTTC. The encoded protein is CASSLSPQGEKYF.

This clonotype occurred many times. The V and J genes are TRBV7-9 and TRBJ2-5, with 8 bases identical to TRBD2. V dropped 5 bases and J dropped 1; count of bases not matched to a gene: 9. This CDR3 is 16 amino acids long. CDR1 is SEHNR and CDR2 is FQNEAQ in the germline V gene (reference sequence). DNA of the CDR3: TGTGCCAGCAGCCAAACTAGCGGTCCTGCCCAAGAGACCCAGTACTTC. Translating it yields CASSQTSGPAQETQYF.

Judged by abundance, this clonotype is medium-sized. This sequence joins TRBV2 and TRBJ2-5; weak D call: TRBD2 (5 bases). Germline V CDR1 and CDR2: SNHLY, FYNNEI. The CDR3 length is 14 residues. Trimming left V 7 bases short and J 2 bases short, with 14 bases between. CDR3 sequence reads: CASTLGVPQETQYF. CDR3 sequence (DNA): TGTGCCAGCACCCTCGGGGTTCCGCAAGAGACCCAGTACTTC. The full variable domain, its missing parts supplied by reference TRBV2 and TRBJ2-5, is EPEVTQTPSHQVTQMGQEVILRCVPISNHLYFYWYRQILGQKVEFLVSFYNNEISEKSEIFDDQFSVERPDGSNFTLKIRSTKLEDSAMYFCASTLGVPQETQYFGPGTRLLVL.

This clonotype is medium-sized (0.01 to 0.1%) within its sample. V gene TRBV7-9 combines with J gene TRBJ2-3, with D perhaps TRBD1 (6 bases). This CDR3 has 14 amino acids. Trimming took 3 bases from V and 5 from J, leaving 12 bases between them. Germline CDR1 SEHNR, CDR2 FQNEAQ (reference sequence). The CDR3 DNA is TGTGCCAGCAGCTTGGTGCAGGGGCTAGATACGCAGTATTTT. Protein sequence: CASSLVQGLDTQYF.

This clonotype is labeled medium-sized (0.01 to 0.1%). The DNA for the CDR3 is TGCGCCAGCAGTCCAACGACAGGTTACAATGAGCAGTTCTTC. Its translation is CASSPTTGYNEQFF. The chain recombines TRBV23-1 with TRBJ2-1, with D perhaps TRBD1 (6 bases). TRBV23-1 is noted as an ORF with a role that remains uncertain. This CDR3 is 14 amino acids long. Trimming left V 4 bases short and J 4 bases short, with 11 bases between.

This clonotype counts as medium-sized. The V and J genes are TRBV6-2 or TRBV6-3 and TRBJ2-7; D might be TRBD1 or TRBD2, each matching 5 bases. Germline CDR1 MNHEY, CDR2 SVGEGT. The CDR3 length is 15 residues. The germline V and J ends were trimmed by 6 bases and 3 bases, with 18 bases remaining between them. In nucleotides, the CDR3 is TGTGCCAGCAGGGAATCCGGGACCAGAGTCTACGAGCAGTACTTC. The encoded protein is CASRESGTRVYEQYF.

The V and J genes are TRBV3-1 and TRBJ1-2, with TRBD1 matching over 7 bases. Losses at the gene ends were 4 bases for V and 4 bases for J; bases not matched to a gene: 3. Germline lookup yields CDR1 LGHDT and CDR2 YNNKEL (reference sequence). This CDR3 has 13 amino acids. The CDR3 coding sequence is TGTGCCAGCAGCCCCGGGACAGCCTATGGCTACACCTTC. This sequence encodes CASSPGTAYGYTF.

This clonotype counts as medium-sized. The chain links TRBV20-1 to TRBJ2-2; TRBD2 matches at 12 bases. Germline lookup yields CDR1 DFQATT and CDR2 SNEGSKA (reference sequence). Losses at the gene ends were 0 bases for V and 4 bases for J; bases not matched to a gene: 6. The CDR3 totals 17 residues. The CDR3 loop reads CSARDLLLAGGTGELFF. The CDR3 DNA is TGCAGTGCTAGAGACCTACTACTAGCGGGAGGCACCGGGGAGCTGTTTTTT.

This clonotype was seen a handful of times. The V call is TRBV9, the J call TRBJ2-5; TRBD2 agrees at 7 bases. Germline V gene sequence: CDR1 SGDLS, CDR2 YYNGEE. This CDR3 is built from 13 residues. V lost 4 bases to trimming and J lost 4 bases; unmatched junction nucleotides: 4. The CDR3 sequence is CASSTRLAETQYF. CDR3 sequence (DNA): TGTGCCAGCAGCACCCGACTAGCAGAGACCCAGTACTTC.

The chain joins TRBV27 to TRBJ1-3; D is perhaps TRBD1 (6 bases). CDR1 MNHEY and CDR2 SMNVEV come from the germline V gene (reference sequence). The CDR3 has 13 amino acids. The V gene lost 4 bases and the J gene lost 2 bases, with 6 bases spanning the gap. CDR3: CASSWTAGNTIYF. In nucleotides, the CDR3 is TGTGCCAGCAGTTGGACAGCTGGAAACACCATATATTTT.

The chain employs TRBV20-1 and TRBJ1-1; D uncertain. This CDR3 contains 12 residues. With 2 bases removed from V and 3 bases from J, the gap between germline ends came to 7 bases. The germline V gene encodes CDR1 DFQATT and CDR2 SNEGSKA (reference sequence). The CDR3 is CSARIDYTEAFF. The CDR3 bases are TGCAGTGCTAGAATTGATTACACTGAAGCTTTCTTT.